These 30 T cell receptor beta chains originate from one sample sequenced in a study of T-cell reconstitution after alpha-beta-depleted transplantation in children. Unique molecular identifiers tagged the TCRbeta library. TCRdb called the PCR reads again in MiXCR, with one record for every CDR3 protein. The sample carries under 9,500 distinct CDR3 sequences, approximately 15% recorded once. The specimen was PBMCs, mostly from graft donor cells, collected 60 days after TCRalphabeta/CD19-depleted stem cell transplant. These receptors were collected from a male patient aged 10-17 years who had a stem cell transplant for acute lymphoblastic leukemia, so the T cells may come from the graft donor.

In its sample, this clonotype was seen many times. The chain has TRBV15 and TRBJ2-5; D is uncertain. The CDR3 is made up of 17 amino acids. Trimming took off 0 bases at V and 4 bases at J, with 18 bases between the two ends. Germline V gene lookup returns CDR1 LNHNV and CDR2 YYDKDF (reference sequence). CDR3 amino acids: CATSRDFSIGSGETQYF. For the CDR3, the DNA is TGTGCCACCAGCAGAGATTTTTCTATTGGGTCAGGAGAGACCCAGTACTTC. Together with reference TRBV15 and TRBJ2-5, the CDR3 gives the full variable domain: DAMVIQNPRYQVTQFGKPVTLSCSQTLNHNVMYWYQQKSSQAPKLLFHYYDKDFNNEADTPDNFQSRRPNTSFCFLDIRSPGLGDTAMYLCATSRDFSIGSGETQYFGPGTRLLVL.

This clonotype was seen many times. This chain joins TRBV7-9 and TRBJ2-4; D is unresolved. This CDR3 contains 15 residues. V was trimmed by 7 bases and J by 0 bases, leaving 13 bases between them. Germline CDR1 and CDR2: SEHNR and FQNEAQ (reference sequence). The CDR3 sequence: CASTIPVGAKNIQYF. Here the CDR3 DNA reads TGTGCCAGCACCATCCCAGTGGGAGCCAAAAACATTCAGTACTTC.

This rearrangement joins TRBV20-1 to TRBJ2-7; D uncertain. V was cut by 0 bases and J by 2 bases, with 14 bases left in between. This CDR3 is 15 amino acids long. Per germline, CDR1 DFQATT and CDR2 SNEGSKA (reference sequence). CDR3 DNA sequence: TGCAGTGCTAGAGACCTTAAGACCACGGCCTACGAGCAGTACTTC. This codes for CSARDLKTTAYEQYF.

This clonotype was counted at least ten times. This sequence joins TRBV6-4 and TRBJ2-3, with D hard to call. With 2 bases removed from V and 2 bases from J, the gap between germline ends came to 11 bases. CDR1 is MRHNA, CDR2 SNTAGT, per germline. The CDR3 sequence is 15 residues long. CDR3 bases: TGTGCCAGCAGTGACGGCGGCGGTGACACAGATACGCAGTATTTT. Its translation: CASSDGGGDTDTQYF.

This clonotype was seen repeatedly, ten times or more. V is TRBV18 and J is TRBJ1-6; D is undetermined. Germline CDR1 is KGHSH and CDR2 is LQKENI. The CDR3 runs 15 residues. V lost 2 bases and J 7 bases, leaving 12 bases between the germline ends. The CDR3 DNA reads TGTGCCAGCTCACCATGGGCGGGTCACAATTCACCCCTCCACTTT. Translating gives CASSPWAGHNSPLHF. The full variable domain, with the rest looked up from reference TRBV18 and TRBJ1-6, is NAGVMQNPRHLVRRRGQEARLRCSPMKGHSHVYWYRQLPEEGLKFMVYLQKENIIDESGMPKERFSAEFPKEGPSILRIQQVVRGDSAAYFCASSPWAGHNSPLHFGNGTRLTVT.

This clonotype came up a few times. This chain uses TRBV5-1 with TRBJ2-1; D remains ambiguous. With 1 base removed from V and 1 base from J, the gap between germline ends came to 6 bases. Germline CDR1 SGHRS, CDR2 YFSETQ. CDR3 size: 14 residues. The chain's CDR3 is CASSLTVSYNEQFF. CDR3 in DNA: TGCGCCAGCAGCTTGACAGTTTCCTACAATGAGCAGTTCTTC.

This clonotype counts as medium-sized. This chain uses TRBV2 with TRBJ2-2; TRBD2 matches 7 bases. The germline gives CDR1 SNHLY, CDR2 FYNNEI. This CDR3 region has 16 residues. After removal of 6 bases from V and 0 bases from J, the junction contained 7 bases not matched to a gene. Here the CDR3 reads CASRGGDSTNTGELFF. In nucleotides, the CDR3 is TGTGCCAGCAGGGGAGGGGACTCAACGAACACCGGGGAGCTGTTTTTT.

This clonotype was found many times. V is TRBV14 and J is TRBJ2-2; D may correspond to TRBD1 or TRBD2 (6 bases each). Germline CDR1 and CDR2: SGHDN and FVKESK. Trimming shortened V by 0 bases and J by 6 bases, and 14 bases separated the two germline ends. The CDR3 extends over 16 amino acids. In DNA, the CDR3 is TGTGCCAGCAGCCAAGATTGGGGGGCGGAGGCCGGGGAGCTGTTTTTT. It codes for CASSQDWGAEAGELFF.

This clonotype was detected many times. The chain has TRBV2 and TRBJ2-7; TRBD1 aligns across 7 bases. V lost 8 bases and J lost 10; bases outside the gene matches: 17. The CDR3 covers 14 residues. Germline values: CDR1 SNHLY, CDR2 FYNNEI. CDR3 sequence reads: CASRVDRVIVEQYF. The CDR3 bases are TGTGCCAGCCGGGTAGACAGGGTAATTGTCGAACAGTACTTC.

This clonotype has at least ten counts. The CDR3 sequence is CASRETGPHGNTIYF. DNA of the CDR3: TGTGCCAGCAGGGAGACAGGGCCCCATGGAAACACCATATATTTT. The chain joins TRBV2 to TRBJ1-3, with 7 nucleotides matching TRBD1. The CDR3 runs 15 residues. CDR1 and CDR2 from the germline V gene are SNHLY and FYNNEI. With V trimmed by 6 bases and J by 3 bases, 8 bases remained unmatched.

This clonotype appeared many times. This chain links TRBV27 with TRBJ1-5; D call uncertain. From germline, CDR1 is MNHEY and CDR2 SMNVEV (reference sequence). Deletions cut 2 bases from V and 4 bases from J, with 12 bases between. This CDR3 comprises 15 residues. The CDR3 DNA is TGTGCCAGCAGTTTAAATTCGGGATCGAATCAGCCCCAGCATTTT. Translation: CASSLNSGSNQPQHF.

The chain recombines TRBV20-1 with TRBJ1-1, with D possibly TRBD1 on 6 matching bases. This CDR3 has 13 amino acids. The ends were cut back, 3 bases at V and 7 bases at J, with 15 bases in the middle. Per germline, CDR1 DFQATT and CDR2 SNEGSKA (reference sequence). As DNA, the CDR3 is TGCAGTGCTAGTTTGAACAGGGCTGTTGAAGCTTTCTTT. Translating it yields CSASLNRAVEAFF.

This clonotype was counted ten times or more. The V call is TRBV6-5, the J call TRBJ1-2, with 8 nucleotides matching TRBD1. The CDR3 runs 13 residues. Per germline, CDR1 MNHEY and CDR2 SVGAGI. V was pared by 0 bases and J by 6 bases, with 0 bases of the junction left unmatched. The CDR3 region has the DNA TGTGCCAGCAGTTACTCGACAGGGGATGGCTACACCTTC. Protein sequence: CASSYSTGDGYTF.

This clonotype was picked up many times. The V call is TRBV9, the J call TRBJ2-1; either TRBD1 or TRBD2 may supply D (5 bases each). The CDR3 sequence is 15 residues long. The V end lost 0 bases, the J end lost 5 bases, and 12 bases lay between the germline ends. Germline CDR1 and CDR2: SGDLS and YYNGEE. This chain's CDR3 is CASSVAGTGDNEQFF. The CDR3 nucleotides are TGTGCCAGCAGCGTAGCTGGGACCGGAGACAATGAGCAGTTCTTC. Complete variable domain (other parts from reference TRBV9 and TRBJ2-1): DSGVTQTPKHLITATGQRVTLRCSPRSGDLSVYWYQQSLDQGLQFLIQYYNGEERAKGNILERFSAQQFPDLHSELNLSSLELGDSALYFCASSVAGTGDNEQFFGPGTRLTVL.

For the CDR3, the DNA is TGTGCCAGTAGTCGCCGGGACAGGGAGAAACTGTTTTTT. Translated: CASSRRDREKLFF. The J gene is TRBJ1-4, the V gene TRBV19; 9 nucleotides align to TRBD1. Germline-derived CDR1 and CDR2 are LNHDA and SQIVND (reference sequence). The ends lost 5 bases at V and 11 bases at J; junction bases unmatched: 6. This CDR3 is 13 amino acids long.

The chain carries TRBV28 and TRBJ1-2; no clear D. The CDR3 is made up of 13 amino acids. CDR1 MDHEN and CDR2 SYDVKM come from the germline V gene. V lost 6 bases and J 10 bases, leaving 18 bases between the germline ends. The CDR3 reads CASRKTAPALYTF. In nucleotides, the CDR3 is TGTGCCAGCAGAAAAACCGCCCCAGCCCTCTACACCTTC.

This clonotype was counted ten times or more. The genes are TRBV27 and TRBJ1-4; TRBD1 matches 7 bases. V lost 4 bases and J lost 5; bases outside the gene matches: 10. CDR1 and CDR2 from the germline V gene are MNHEY and SMNVEV (reference sequence). The CDR3 consists of 16 residues. The CDR3 reads CASSSRGGWANEKLFF. The CDR3 DNA sequence: TGTGCCAGCAGTTCCCGAGGGGGCTGGGCGAATGAAAAACTGTTTTTT.

This clonotype came up many times. The CDR3 is CASSLGSRVDQYF. The CDR3, as DNA: TGTGCCAGCAGCTTAGGTTCCAGGGTGGACCAGTACTTC. J is TRBJ2-5 and V is TRBV7-9; weak D call: TRBD1 (5 bases). V lost 1 base and J lost 10, with 13 bases in between. Germline values: CDR1 SEHNR, CDR2 FQNEAQ (reference sequence). This CDR3 has 13 residues.

This clonotype has a count of ten or more. The chain couples TRBV6-1 to TRBJ1-5; 7 nucleotides match TRBD1. The CDR3 runs 18 residues. The germline gives CDR1 MNHNS, CDR2 SASEGT. J was trimmed by 2 bases and V by 0 bases; bases with no gene match: 10. CDR3 in amino acids: CASSEAVGKGAGNQPQHF. DNA of the CDR3: TGTGCCAGCAGTGAAGCGGTTGGAAAGGGGGCTGGCAATCAGCCCCAGCATTTT.

By share, this clonotype ranks as medium-sized. The chain is built from TRBV5-6 and TRBJ2-1; weak D call: TRBD1 (6 bases). V shed 6 bases and J shed 6 bases, with 13 bases lying between them. CDR1 SGHDT and CDR2 YYEEEE come from the germline V gene. This CDR3 spans 13 amino acids. For the CDR3, the DNA is TGTGCCAGCACCCTACAGGGAGTCAATGAGCAGTTCTTC. Translation: CASTLQGVNEQFF.

CDR3 coding DNA: TGTGCCAGCAGACCGGGGCAGGGGTGGGAAAAACTGTTTTTT. Translated: CASRPGQGWEKLFF. The chain joins TRBV7-2 to TRBJ1-4, with D maybe TRBD1 (6 bases). This CDR3 comprises 14 residues. Trimming took 6 bases from V and 8 from J, leaving 16 bases between them. The germline V gene encodes CDR1 SGHTA and CDR2 FQGNSA.

The chain combines TRBV7-9 with TRBJ2-1; 14 bases agree with TRBD2. The junction had 2 bases not matched to a gene; V was cut back by 0 bases and J by 7 bases. The CDR3 is 16 residues long. The germline CDR1 and CDR2 sequences are SEHNR and FQNEAQ (reference sequence). In nucleotides, the CDR3 is TGTGCCAGCAGCTTAGCGACTAGCGGGAGGGCAAATGAGCAGTTCTTC. Translated, it gives CASSLATSGRANEQFF.

This clonotype was found many times. V gene TRBV20-1 combines with J gene TRBJ2-1; no clear D gene. This CDR3 spans 12 amino acids. From germline, CDR1 is DFQATT and CDR2 SNEGSKA (reference sequence). The V and J ends lost 0 bases and 5 bases respectively, with 5 bases between them. CDR3 in DNA: TGCAGTGCTAGAGATGGACACAATGAGCAGTTCTTC. Translating gives CSARDGHNEQFF.

The sample holds many counts of this clonotype. The rearrangement links TRBV30 to TRBJ1-1; D is undetermined. Germline CDR1 and CDR2: GTSNPN and SVGIG (reference sequence). Trimming stripped 0 bases from V and 2 bases from J, with 7 bases between. The CDR3 is 13 amino acids. CDR3 loop: CAWSVWRNTEAFF. DNA of the CDR3: TGTGCCTGGAGTGTATGGAGAAACACTGAAGCTTTCTTT.

Ten or more counts support this clonotype. The chain combines TRBV5-1 with TRBJ2-5, with D perhaps matching TRBD1 (6 bases). This CDR3 spans 13 amino acids. CDR1 is SGHRS and CDR2 is YFSETQ in the germline V gene. Trimming took 1 base from V and 4 from J, leaving 8 bases between them. CDR3 nucleotide sequence: TGCGCCAGCAGCTTGACAGGGCGAGAGACCCAGTACTTC. Its translation is CASSLTGRETQYF.

This clonotype has at least ten counts. The V and J genes are TRBV12-3 or TRBV12-4 and TRBJ1-3; D may be TRBD1 (5 bases). This CDR3 has 16 amino acids. V gave up 1 base and J gave up 0 bases, with 10 bases separating them. The CDR3 here is CASSLGQFVSGNTIYF. DNA for the CDR3: TGTGCCAGCAGTTTAGGACAGTTCGTCTCTGGAAACACCATATATTTT.

In its sample, this clonotype was seen a few times. The chain recombines TRBV29-1 with TRBJ2-5; maybe TRBD1 (5 bases). The CDR3 covers 15 residues. The germline gives CDR1 SQVTM, CDR2 ANQGSEA. The V gene lost 6 bases and the J gene lost 4 bases, with 21 bases spanning the gap. CDR3 sequence (DNA): TGCAGCGTCCGCCCGCTGGACATCGGGCGAGAGACCCAGTACTTC. This sequence encodes CSVRPLDIGRETQYF.

This clonotype was detected many times. This rearrangement joins TRBV12-3 or TRBV12-4 to TRBJ2-7; 14 bases map to TRBD2. The CDR3 is 15 residues long. The V gene end was trimmed by 5 bases and the J gene end by 0 bases; junction bases not matched to a gene: 0. The CDR3 nucleotides read TGTGCCAGCAGTGGGACTAGCGGGAGCTCCTACGAGCAGTACTTC. As protein: CASSGTSGSSYEQYF.

This clonotype is medium-sized. V and J are TRBV7-7 and TRBJ1-2, with D unclear. This CDR3 spans 8 amino acids. V lost 9 bases and J lost 8, with 4 bases in between. CDR1 is SSHAT, CDR2 FNYEAQ, per germline (reference sequence). The CDR3 sequence: CARVGYTF. In DNA, the CDR3 is TGTGCCAGGGTCGGCTACACCTTC.

In its sample, this clonotype was seen many times. The rearrangement joins TRBV7-2 to TRBJ1-3; D might be TRBD1 (6 bases). CDR3 size: 17 residues. Trimming pared 5 bases from V and 0 bases from J, leaving 17 bases between. CDR1 and CDR2 (germline): SGHTA, FQGNSA. CDR3 sequence reads: CASSARGSISSGNTIYF. The CDR3 DNA sequence: TGTGCCAGCAGCGCTAGGGGGAGCATAAGCTCTGGAAACACCATATATTTT.